The 20 T cell receptor beta chains reported below all come from one sample, sequenced in a study of T cells in Graves' hyperthyroidism and ophthalmopathy. The source material, RNA transcripts, was used to amplify TCR beta CDR3 regions. First-round RT-PCR targeting the TCR CDR3 was performed with the HTBI primer set. In TCRdb, the multiplex PCR reads were re-called with MiXCR into one record per CDR3 protein. The top ten clones hold under 8% of a sample with 650,000 to 800,000 distinct CDR3 sequences, nearly 45% of them seen once. The source material was peripheral blood or thyroid tissue (not recorded which). Every receptor here comes from an adult man with Graves' disease, either hyperthyroidism or ophthalmopathy (not recorded which).

The chain carries TRBV12-3 or TRBV12-4 and TRBJ1-5; 8 positions agree with TRBD1. V lost 6 bases, J lost 11 bases, and 15 bases stayed unmatched. The CDR3 runs 15 residues. The CDR3 DNA reads as TGTGCCAGCAGACGGGGCAGGGGGCTGCAAGAGACCCAGCATTTT. It translates to CASRRGRGLQETQHF.

This clonotype was detected once. Here the CDR3 DNA reads TGCAGCTTGAGAGGGGATGAGGATGGCTACACCTTC. Residues: CSLRGDEDGYTF. This rearrangement joins TRBV29-1 to TRBJ1-2, with a possible D match to TRBD1 (5 bases). This CDR3 comprises 12 residues. In germline, CDR1 is SQVTM, CDR2 ANQGSEA. Trimming stripped 8 bases from V and 6 bases from J, with 16 bases between.

This clonotype was observed once. The rearrangement links TRBV2 to TRBJ1-6; 10 bases agree with TRBD1. The ends lost 8 bases at V and 8 bases at J; junction bases unmatched: 3. This CDR3 spans 13 amino acids. Germline assignment: CDR1 SNHLY and CDR2 FYNNEI. The CDR3 nucleotides read TGTGCCAGCGGGACAGGGGAGGATTCACCCCTCCACTTT. Translating gives CASGTGEDSPLHF.

In its sample, this clonotype was seen a few times. The CDR3 region is CSVPRPQETQYF. In DNA form, the CDR3 reads TGCAGTGTCCCTCGGCCACAAGAGACCCAGTACTTC. The chain links TRBV20-1 to TRBJ2-5; D is uncertain. This CDR3 region has 12 residues. Germline-derived CDR1 and CDR2 are DFQATT and SNEGSKA (reference sequence). The V and J ends lost 7 bases and 2 bases respectively, with 11 bases between them.

This clonotype was recorded a few times. At one of its ends the junction is not consistent with the germline gene, which may arise from a read error. This chain connects TRBV11-1 to TRBJ1-4, with 8 bases that match TRBD1. CDR1 and CDR2 from the germline V gene are SGHAT and FQDESV (reference sequence). CDR3 size: 15 residues. The CDR3: CASSLGQATIEKLFF. CDR3 nucleotides: TGTGCCAGCAGCCTGGGACAGGCGACTATTGAAAAACTGTTTTTT.

This clonotype was recorded once. Since a much larger clone is just one base distant, this may be a read error. The rearrangement joins TRBV29-1 to TRBJ1-2, with a possible D match to TRBD1 (5 bases). CDR1 and CDR2 from the germline V gene are SQVTM and ANQGSEA. This CDR3 has 14 amino acids. The CDR3 is CSVEISGVNYSYTF. DNA of the CDR3: TGCAGCGTTGAGATATCGGGGGTTAACTATAGCTACACCTTC.

The gene calls are TRBV20-1 and TRBJ2-5, with no clear D. With 0 bases removed from V and 4 bases from J, the gap between germline ends came to 15 bases. Germline V lookup: CDR1 DFQATT, CDR2 SNEGSKA (reference sequence). The CDR3 is made up of 15 amino acids. CDR3 in DNA: TGCAGTGCTAGAGAAGTCAGAGTCGCTCCAGAGACCCAGTACTTC. Residues: CSAREVRVAPETQYF.

This clonotype was counted ten times or more. V and J are TRBV2 and TRBJ1-5; tentative D call: TRBD1 (6 bases). The CDR3 spans 13 residues. V was pared by 6 bases and J by 6 bases, with 12 bases between. Germline loops: CDR1 SNHLY, CDR2 FYNNEI. The CDR3 DNA reads TGTGCCAGCAGGGATAGGGGGATTCAGCCCCAGCATTTT. This codes for CASRDRGIQPQHF.

This clonotype has ten or more counts. V gene TRBV7-9 combines with J gene TRBJ1-2, with D perhaps matching TRBD1 (5 bases). The CDR3 runs to 14 residues. In germline, CDR1 is SEHNR, CDR2 FQNEAQ (reference sequence). The V end lost 0 bases, the J end lost 4 bases, and 9 bases lay between the germline ends. CDR3 nucleotide sequence: TGTGCCAGCAGCTTAGCTCTACAGGCCTATGGCTACACCTTC. Translated: CASSLALQAYGYTF.

This clonotype was observed a few times. The genes are TRBV5-4 and TRBJ1-1, with 7 bases aligning to TRBD1. After removal of 3 bases from V and 1 base from J, the junction contained 6 bases not matched to a gene. This CDR3 region has 15 residues. Germline values: CDR1 SGHNT, CDR2 YYREEE (reference sequence). This CDR3 is CASSSGQRGNTEAFF. The DNA of the CDR3 is TGTGCCAGCAGCTCGGGACAGCGAGGGAACACTGAAGCTTTCTTT.

This clonotype appeared a few times. This rearrangement joins TRBV20-1 to TRBJ1-1, with D perhaps TRBD1 (5 bases). CDR3 length: 14 amino acids. CDR1 and CDR2 from the germline V gene are DFQATT and SNEGSKA (reference sequence). The ends were cut back, 6 bases at V and 4 bases at J, with 18 bases in the middle. The CDR3 region has the DNA TGCAGTGCGAGCTCAGGGCGAATGGGCACTGAAGCTTTCTTT. Protein sequence: CSASSGRMGTEAFF.

The sample holds a few counts of this clonotype. The chain recombines TRBV5-6 with TRBJ2-7; tentatively, D is TRBD1 (5 bases). Germline CDR1 is SGHDT and CDR2 is YYEEEE. This CDR3 spans 15 amino acids. V lost 2 bases to trimming and J lost 0 bases, with 12 bases between them. The CDR3 here is CASSFGAESSYEQYF. DNA of the CDR3: TGTGCCAGCAGCTTTGGGGCCGAAAGCTCCTACGAGCAGTACTTC.

In nucleotides, the CDR3 is TGTGCCAGCAGAGGGACATCTAATAGCAATCAGCCCCAGCATTTT. Amino acids: CASRGTSNSNQPQHF. This chain connects TRBV12-3 or TRBV12-4 to TRBJ1-5; D perhaps matches TRBD1 (6 bases). V lost 6 bases and J 0 bases, leaving 12 bases between the germline ends. This CDR3 contains 15 residues.

CDR3 amino acids: CATSEPTGTRFQETQYF. CDR3 in DNA: TGTGCCACCAGTGAACCAACCGGGACTAGGTTCCAAGAGACCCAGTACTTC. The chain recombines TRBV24-1 with TRBJ2-5; 8 bases map to TRBD2. In germline, CDR1 is KGHDR, CDR2 SFDVKD. The CDR3 consists of 17 residues. V lost 4 bases, J lost 1 base, and 10 bases stayed unmatched.

A note on this clonotype: At one end the junction does not follow the germline gene, possibly because of a read error. The chain uses TRBV2 and TRBJ2-5, with TRBD2 matching 10 bases. The CDR3 runs 15 residues. Germline CDR1 SNHLY, CDR2 FYNNEI. The CDR3 is CASSRLAGAQGTQYF. The CDR3 DNA reads TGTGCCAGCAGTCGCCTAGCGGGGGCCCAAGGGACCCAGTACTTC. The variable domain in full, completed from reference TRBV2 and TRBJ2-5, reads EPEVTQTPSHQVTQMGQEVILRCVPISNHLYFYWYRQILGQKVEFLVSFYNNEISEKSEIFDDQFSVERPDGSNFTLKIRSTKLEDSAMYFCASSRLAGAQGTQYFGPGTRLLVL.

In this sample, this clonotype turned up many times. V is TRBV7-9 and J is TRBJ1-5; unclear D gene. The germline V gene has CDR1 SEHNR and CDR2 FQNEAQ (reference sequence). The V gene lost 1 base and the J gene lost 4 bases, with 8 bases spanning the gap. The CDR3 sequence is 14 residues long. For the CDR3, the DNA is TGTGCCAGCAGCTTAGTGGGTCTTAATCAGCCCCAGCATTTT. Its protein is CASSLVGLNQPQHF. The variable domain in full, with the rest retrieved from reference TRBV7-9 and TRBJ1-5, is DTGVSQNPRHKITKRGQNVTFRCDPISEHNRLYWYRQTLGQGPEFLTYFQNEAQLEKSRLLSDRFSAERPKGSFSTLEIQRTEQGDSAMYLCASSLVGLNQPQHFGDGTRLSIL.

This chain connects TRBV10-2 to TRBJ1-6; D not certain. Trimming took 0 bases from V and 3 from J, leaving 9 bases between them. Per germline, CDR1 WSHSY and CDR2 SAAADI. The CDR3 is made up of 16 amino acids. The chain's CDR3 is CASSESRVFYNSPLHF. CDR3 nucleotide sequence: TGCGCCAGCAGTGAGTCAAGAGTTTTCTATAATTCACCCCTCCACTTT.

V and J are TRBV10-3 and TRBJ1-5, with a tentative D call TRBD1 (5 bases). The CDR3 spans 12 residues. Germline CDR1 ENHRY, CDR2 SYGVKD. Trimming removed 11 bases from V and 5 bases from J, with 13 bases in between. Written as DNA, the CDR3 is TGTGCCGCCTATCGGGGGGATCAGCCCCAGCATTTT. This translates into CAAYRGDQPQHF.

This rearrangement joins TRBV10-3 to TRBJ2-6; 8 nucleotides align to TRBD1. The CDR3 length is 19 residues. V shed 3 bases, J shed 0 bases, and the junction held 10 bases outside the gene matches. Per the germline V gene, CDR1 is ENHRY and CDR2 is SYGVKD. This CDR3 reads CAISDPGGAGHSGANVLTF. CDR3 in DNA: TGTGCCATCAGTGACCCAGGGGGCGCGGGGCACTCTGGGGCCAACGTCCTGACTTTC.

This clonotype was seen more than once but under ten times. The chain combines TRBV7-3 with TRBJ2-5, with D perhaps assigned TRBD1 or TRBD2 (6 bases each). Trimming shortened V by 8 bases and J by 5 bases, and 9 bases separated the two germline ends. The CDR3 is 11 amino acids. Germline V CDR1 and CDR2: SGHTA, FQGTGA. CDR3 region: CASQGGETQYF. For the CDR3, the DNA is TGTGCCAGCCAAGGGGGGGAGACCCAGTACTTC.